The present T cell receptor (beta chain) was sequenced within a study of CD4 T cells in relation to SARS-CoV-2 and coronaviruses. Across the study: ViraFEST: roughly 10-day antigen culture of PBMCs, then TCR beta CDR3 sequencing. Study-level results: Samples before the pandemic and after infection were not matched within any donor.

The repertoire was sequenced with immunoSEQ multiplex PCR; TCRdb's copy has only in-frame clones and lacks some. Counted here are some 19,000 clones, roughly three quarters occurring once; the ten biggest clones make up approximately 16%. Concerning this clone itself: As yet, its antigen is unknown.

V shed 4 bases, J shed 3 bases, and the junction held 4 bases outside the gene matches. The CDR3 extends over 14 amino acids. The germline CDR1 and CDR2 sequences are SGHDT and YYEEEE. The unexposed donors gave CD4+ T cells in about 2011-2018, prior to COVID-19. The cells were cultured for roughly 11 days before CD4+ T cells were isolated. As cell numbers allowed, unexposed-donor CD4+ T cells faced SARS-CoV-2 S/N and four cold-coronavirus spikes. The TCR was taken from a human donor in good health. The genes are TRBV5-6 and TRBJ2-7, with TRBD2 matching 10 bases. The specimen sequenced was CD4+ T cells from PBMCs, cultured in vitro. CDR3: CASSKAGGVYEQYF. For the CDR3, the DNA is TGTGCCAGCAGCAAAGCGGGAGGGGTCTACGAGCAGTACTTC.